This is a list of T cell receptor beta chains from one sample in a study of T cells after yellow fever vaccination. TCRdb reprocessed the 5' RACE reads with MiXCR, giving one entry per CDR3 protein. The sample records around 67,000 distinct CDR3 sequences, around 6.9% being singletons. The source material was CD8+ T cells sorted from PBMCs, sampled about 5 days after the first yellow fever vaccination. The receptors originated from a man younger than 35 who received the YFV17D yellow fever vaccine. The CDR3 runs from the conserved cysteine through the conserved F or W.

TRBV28 CASGPGRRYNEQFF
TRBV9 CASSVGLAGAIQETQYF
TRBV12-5 CASGGAGTGSTDTQYF
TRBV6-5 CASSSSRLGRYQETQYF
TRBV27 CASGGNQPQHF
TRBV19 CASSTGPGGFYEQYF
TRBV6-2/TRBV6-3 CASTGTGNYGYTF
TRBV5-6 CASSLGTGVYNEQFF
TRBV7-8 CASSPPEGTDSPLHF
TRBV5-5 CASSLEGTGLFNEQFF
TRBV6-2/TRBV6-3 CASTSSDTQYF
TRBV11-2 CASNGVRDRRNIEQFF
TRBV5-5 CASSLTTMNTEAFF
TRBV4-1 CASSQDPGGFYGYTF
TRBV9 CASSPGWGLHEQYF
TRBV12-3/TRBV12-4 CASSPTGLAGGYYNEQFF
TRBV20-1 CSATGGGKVGGYTF
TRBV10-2 CASRTPGTEAFF
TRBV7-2 CASSSLGHVSTDTQYF